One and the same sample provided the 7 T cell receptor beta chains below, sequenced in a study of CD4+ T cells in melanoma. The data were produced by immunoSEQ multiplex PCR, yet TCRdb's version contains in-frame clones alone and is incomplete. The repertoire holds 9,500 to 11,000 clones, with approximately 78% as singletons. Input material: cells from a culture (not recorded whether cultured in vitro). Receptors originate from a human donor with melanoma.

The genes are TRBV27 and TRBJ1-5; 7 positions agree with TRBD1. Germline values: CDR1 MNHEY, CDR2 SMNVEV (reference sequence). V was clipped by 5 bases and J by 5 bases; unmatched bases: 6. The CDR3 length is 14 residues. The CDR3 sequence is CASSRSQGDQPQHF. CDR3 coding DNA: TGTGCCAGCAGTAGGAGTCAGGGGGATCAGCCCCAGCATTTT.

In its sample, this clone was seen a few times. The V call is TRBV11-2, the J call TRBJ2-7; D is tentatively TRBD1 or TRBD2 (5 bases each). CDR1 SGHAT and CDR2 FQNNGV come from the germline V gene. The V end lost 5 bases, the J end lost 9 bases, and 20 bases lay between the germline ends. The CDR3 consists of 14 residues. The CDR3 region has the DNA TGTGCCAGCAGCCAATTTGGGACCTCCTTGGGGCAGTACTTC. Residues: CASSQFGTSLGQYF.

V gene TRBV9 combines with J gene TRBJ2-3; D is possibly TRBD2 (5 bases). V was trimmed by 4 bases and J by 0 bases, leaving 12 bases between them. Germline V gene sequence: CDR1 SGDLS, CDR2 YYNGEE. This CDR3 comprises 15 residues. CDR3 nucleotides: TGTGCCAGCAGCCCTCGGCGGGTTAGCACAGATACGCAGTATTTT. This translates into CASSPRRVSTDTQYF.

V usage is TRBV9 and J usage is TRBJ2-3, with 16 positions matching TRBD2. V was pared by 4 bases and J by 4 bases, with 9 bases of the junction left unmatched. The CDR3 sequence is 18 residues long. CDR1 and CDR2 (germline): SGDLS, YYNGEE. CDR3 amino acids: CASSMGLAGGSGADTQYF. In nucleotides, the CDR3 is TGTGCCAGCAGCATGGGACTAGCGGGAGGGTCCGGCGCAGATACGCAGTATTTT.

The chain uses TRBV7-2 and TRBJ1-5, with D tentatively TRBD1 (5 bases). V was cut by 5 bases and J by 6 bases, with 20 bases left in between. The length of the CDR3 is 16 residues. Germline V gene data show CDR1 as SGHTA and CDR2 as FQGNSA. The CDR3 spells CASSGRGGVLAQPQHF. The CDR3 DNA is TGTGCCAGCAGCGGGAGGGGTGGGGTGCTCGCTCAGCCCCAGCATTTT.

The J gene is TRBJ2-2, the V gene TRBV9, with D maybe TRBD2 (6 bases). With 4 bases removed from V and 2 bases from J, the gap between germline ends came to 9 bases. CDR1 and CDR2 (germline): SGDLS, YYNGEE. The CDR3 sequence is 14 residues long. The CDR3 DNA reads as TGTGCCAGCAGCCGTAGCGGAAACACCGGGGAGCTGTTTTTT. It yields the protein CASSRSGNTGELFF.

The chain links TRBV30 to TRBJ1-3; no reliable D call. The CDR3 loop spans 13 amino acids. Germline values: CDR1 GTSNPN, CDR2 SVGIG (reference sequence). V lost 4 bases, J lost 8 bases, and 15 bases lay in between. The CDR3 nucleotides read TGTGCCTGGACGGGAAATAGGGATTACACCATATATTTT. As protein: CAWTGNRDYTIYF.